This T cell receptor (beta chain) is drawn from a study of T cells after yellow fever vaccination. Trimming cost V 8 bases and J 3 bases, with 16 bases left between them. The length of the CDR3 is 14 residues. From germline, CDR1 is MNHEY and CDR2 SVGEGT. TCRdb recomputed calls from the 5' RACE reads with MiXCR, one row per CDR3 protein. Of almost 600,000 distinct CDR3 sequences in the sample, about 14% were seen once. The source of this sequence is a man aged 25 to 45 who received the YFV17D yellow fever vaccine. Sequencing used PBMCs, obtained on the day of the yellow fever booster vaccination. The V call is TRBV6-2 or TRBV6-3, the J call TRBJ2-5; D possibly corresponds to TRBD2 (5 bases). CDR3 in DNA: TGTGCCAGCGACCCGGACGGGCGGGAAGAGACCCAGTACTTC. This codes for CASDPDGREETQYF.